This is a list of T cell receptor beta chains from one sample in a study of early T cells in non-severe SARS-CoV-2 infection. TCRdb independently ran MiXCR on the 5' RACE reads; one entry per CDR3 protein. The data hold more than 25,000 distinct CDR3 sequences, with about 4.5% observed a single time. The source was whole blood, collected at baseline. These TCRs come from an adult who was a healthcare worker with PCR-confirmed SARS-CoV-2 infection or an uninfected control (not recorded which). Each CDR3 is given with its conserved first and last residue. D genes are given only for firm matches. Where a row states a size, it is once, few, many or the class of an expanded clone; other rows omit it.

V gene,clone size,D gene,J gene,CDR3 protein,CDR3 DNA
TRBV27,many,TRBD2,TRBJ2-5,CASSFGGGETQYF,TGTGCCAGCAGTTTTGGGGGGGGAGAGACCCAGTACTTC
TRBV16,few,NA,TRBJ1-1,CASSQLEWADTEAFF,TGTGCCAGCAGCCAATTAGAGTGGGCAGACACTGAAGCTTTCTTT
TRBV9,NA,TRBD2,TRBJ2-5,CASTPPGTSGSGTQYF,TGTGCCAGCACTCCTCCTGGGACTAGCGGCTCCGGGACCCAGTACTTC
TRBV7-9,many,NA,TRBJ2-1,CASSLRPSVPEQFF,TGTGCCAGCAGCTTGCGCCCTAGCGTGCCTGAGCAGTTCTTC
TRBV18,many,NA,TRBJ1-6,CASSPPWGMNSPLHF,TGTGCCAGCTCACCACCGTGGGGGATGAATTCACCCCTCCACTTT
TRBV4-1,many,NA,TRBJ2-3,CASSQTLLDTQYF,TGCGCCAGCAGCCAAACCCTCCTAGATACGCAGTATTTT
TRBV4-1,many,NA,TRBJ1-3,CASSHPDGFSGNTIYF,TGCGCCAGCAGCCACCCAGACGGGTTCTCTGGAAACACCATATATTTT
TRBV14,many,NA,TRBJ1-1,CASSLTWGFGTEAFF,TGTGCCAGCAGCTTGACGTGGGGGTTTGGAACTGAAGCTTTCTTT
TRBV20-1,many,NA,TRBJ2-7,CSARVRAYEQYF,TGCAGTGCTAGAGTTAGGGCCTACGAGCAGTACTTC
TRBV7-2,many,NA,TRBJ1-4,CASSLGGLNDEKLFF,TGTGCCAGCAGCTTAGGAGGCTTGAATGATGAAAAACTGTTTTTT
TRBV4-1,many,NA,TRBJ2-5,CASSQEPGRQETQYF,TGCGCCAGCAGCCAAGAACCAGGTAGACAAGAGACCCAGTACTTC
TRBV6-6,NA,TRBD1,TRBJ2-4,CASSYSGQGGKNIQYF,TGTGCCAGCAGTTACTCGGGACAGGGTGGCAAAAACATTCAGTACTTC
TRBV14,few,NA,TRBJ1-2,CASSQIRALGYTF,TGTGCCAGCAGCCAGATCCGGGCGCTTGGCTACACCTTC
TRBV28,many,NA,TRBJ2-1,CASSLGGASYNEQFF,TGTGCCAGCAGTTTGGGGGGGGCTTCCTACAATGAGCAGTTCTTC
TRBV4-1,few,TRBD2,TRBJ2-1,CASSQRSTSGIYNEQFF,TGCGCCAGCAGCCAAAGGAGTACTAGCGGGATCTACAATGAGCAGTTCTTC